This T cell receptor (beta chain) is from a study of CD8+ T cells in alopecia areata. Study findings and constraints: Affected lesional scalp, above all in alopecia totalis/universalis, was more clonal than normal scalp.

The CDR3 covers 16 residues. Germline V gene lookup returns CDR1 MNHEY and CDR2 SMNVEV (reference sequence). Trimming stripped 5 bases from V and 5 bases from J, with 18 bases between. Researchers picked out CD4+ and CD8+ T cells from PBMCs by sorting. With respect to this clone: The target antigen is unknown.

Reverse transcribed after extraction, RNA yielded cDNA as the sequencing template. The table came from immunoSEQ multiplex PCR; TCRdb's copy has only in-frame clones and leaves some out. The data show about 140,000 clones, approximately 56% seen once. This TCR was recovered from a human donor in good health. The chain carries TRBV27 and TRBJ2-2; maybe TRBD1 (5 bases). Specimen: CD8+ T cells sorted from blood. The DNA for the CDR3 is TGTGCCAGCAGTAACAAACTCGGACAACTTACCGGGGAGCTGTTTTTT. Translation: CASSNKLGQLTGELFF.